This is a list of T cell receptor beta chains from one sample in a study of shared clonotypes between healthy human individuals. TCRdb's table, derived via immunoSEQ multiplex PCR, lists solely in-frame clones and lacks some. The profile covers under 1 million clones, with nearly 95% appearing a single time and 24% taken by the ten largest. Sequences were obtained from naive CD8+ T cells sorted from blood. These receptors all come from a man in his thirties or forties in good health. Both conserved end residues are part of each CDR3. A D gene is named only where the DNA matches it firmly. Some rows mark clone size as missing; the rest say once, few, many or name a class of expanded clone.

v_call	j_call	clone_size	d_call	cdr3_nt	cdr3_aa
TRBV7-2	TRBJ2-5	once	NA	TGTGCCAGCAGCTACAGGGGAGGGCGGGAGACCCAGTACTTC	CASSYRGGRETQYF
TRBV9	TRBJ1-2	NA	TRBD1	TGTGCCAGCAGCGTAGGCGGGGACAGGTCACAGCATGGCTACACCTTC	CASSVGGDRSQHGYTF
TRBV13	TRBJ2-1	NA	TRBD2	TGTGCCAGCAGCTTAGAACTAGCGGGAGGTAATGAGCAGTTCTTC	CASSLELAGGNEQFF
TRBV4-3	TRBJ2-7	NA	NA	TGCGCCAGCAGCCAAGATTGGGCCGCCGCCTACGAGCAGTACTTC	CASSQDWAAAYEQYF
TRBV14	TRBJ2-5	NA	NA	TGTGCCAGCAGCCAAGTTCCTTCCGAGACCCAGTACTTC	CASSQVPSETQYF
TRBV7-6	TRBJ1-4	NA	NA	TGTGCCAGCAGCTTATTGTCAGGAGCTAATGAAAAACTGTTTTTT	CASSLLSGANEKLFF
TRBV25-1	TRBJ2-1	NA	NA	TGTGCCAGCAGTCTCCCCGGGACGAGGCAGTTCTTC	CASSLPGTRQFF
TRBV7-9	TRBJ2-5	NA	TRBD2	TGTGCCAGCAGCTTCTTGCCTAGCGGGAGCGCACGGGCCAAAGAGACCCAGTACTTC	CASSFLPSGSARAKETQYF
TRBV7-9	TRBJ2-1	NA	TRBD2	TGTGCCAGCAGCCATACTAGCGGGGGTCTCAATGAGCAGTTCTTC	CASSHTSGGLNEQFF
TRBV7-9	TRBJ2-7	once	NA	TGTGCCAGCAGCTTACGATGGGACCCATCCTACGAGCAGTACTTC	CASSLRWDPSYEQYF
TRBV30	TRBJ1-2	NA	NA	TGTGCCTGGAGTGTAGGGGCATCTAACTATGGCTACACCTTC	CAWSVGASNYGYTF
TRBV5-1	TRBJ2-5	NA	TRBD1	TGCGCCAGCAGCTTGTTTGGGACAGGGGGCATAGAGACCCAGTACTTC	CASSLFGTGGIETQYF
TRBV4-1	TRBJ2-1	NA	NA	TGCGCCAGCAGCCTTAGGGGAGCTGAAGAGCAGTTCTTC	CASSLRGAEEQFF
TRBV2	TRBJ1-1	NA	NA	TGTGCCAGCAGTGAAGCCTTCGGTGCTAACACTGAAGCTTTCTTT	CASSEAFGANTEAFF
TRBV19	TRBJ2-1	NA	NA	TGTGCCAGTAGTGTTACTAGCTACAATGAGCAGTTCTTC	CASSVTSYNEQFF
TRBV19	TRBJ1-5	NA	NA	TGTGCCAGTGATCTCGACAGGAATAGCAATCAGCCCCAGCATTTT	CASDLDRNSNQPQHF
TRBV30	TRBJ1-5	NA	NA	TGTGCCTGGAGTGTATCCACAAGCAATCAGCCCCAGCATTTT	CAWSVSTSNQPQHF
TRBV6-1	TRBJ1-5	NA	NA	TGTGCCAGCAGTGTAAAAGTCTCCAATCAGCCCCAGCATTTT	CASSVKVSNQPQHF
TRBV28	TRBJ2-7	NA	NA	TGTGCCAGCAGTTTTAGAGGGTACCCTCTCTACGAGCAGTACTTC	CASSFRGYPLYEQYF
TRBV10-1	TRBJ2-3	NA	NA	TGCGCCAGCAGTGCCCAAATCGACACGGGAGAGACAGATACGCAGTATTTT	CASSAQIDTGETDTQYF
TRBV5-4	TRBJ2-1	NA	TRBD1	TGTGCCAGCAGCGACGACAGGGGGCTGAATGAGCAGTTCTTC	CASSDDRGLNEQFF
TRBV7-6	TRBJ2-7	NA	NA	TGTGCCAGCAGCTTAGTGGAGACACAATACGAGCAGTACTTC	CASSLVETQYEQYF
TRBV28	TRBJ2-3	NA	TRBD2	TGTGCCAGCAGTCCGCCAGCGGGAGGGTCTCCAGATACGCAGTATTTT	CASSPPAGGSPDTQYF
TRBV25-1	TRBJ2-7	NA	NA	TGTGCCAGCAGTGAGCCTATGGGCGAGCAGTACTTC	CASSEPMGEQYF
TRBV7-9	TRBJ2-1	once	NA	TGTGCCAGCAGCCGAGGGGGAATCTCCTACAATGAGCAGTTCTTC	CASSRGGISYNEQFF
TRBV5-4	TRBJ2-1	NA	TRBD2	TGTGCCAGCAGCTTGGAACTAGCGTTGTCTGACGATGAGCAGTTCTTC	CASSLELALSDDEQFF
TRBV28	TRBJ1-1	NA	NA	TGTGCCAGCAGTTCTCAGGGAATTGGCACTGAAGCTTTCTTT	CASSSQGIGTEAFF
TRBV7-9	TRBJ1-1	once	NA	TGTGCCAGCAGCTTAGCGGGGGGTGCATTTGAAGCTTTCTTT	CASSLAGGAFEAFF
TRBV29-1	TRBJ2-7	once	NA	TGCAGCGTTGGTTGGAGTCGTGGGCCCTACGAGCAGTACTTC	CSVGWSRGPYEQYF